The 6 T cell receptor beta chains listed next were all sequenced from one sample in a study of cytomegalovirus exposure and HLA in healthy donors (dated by TCRdb to 2016 to 2017). The method was the immunoSEQ multiplex PCR assay. For the multiplex PCR, a mixture combining 60 forward primers for TCR Vbeta segments and 13 reverse primers for TCR Jbeta segments was used. The source is immuneACCESS, and TCRdb retained only in-frame sequences with V and J called. Part of the clones is not carried over; for the studies checked, unresolved V genes explain less than half of this, and the remainder is unexplained. The table for this sample lists around 150,000 clones; 65% to 80% of them were counted only once. Roughly 1.8% of the sample is taken by the ten largest. The sample was PBMCs. All receptors come from a woman aged 40 to 55 in good health and CMV-seronegative.

This clone was seen a few times. CDR3 nucleotide sequence: TGTGCCAGCAGTCCAAGTCGGGCAGGGGCGTCCTACGAGCAGTACTTC. As protein: CASSPSRAGASYEQYF. This chain joins TRBV28 and TRBJ2-7, with D maybe TRBD1 (6 bases). The CDR3 has 16 amino acids. V dropped 5 bases and J dropped 1 base, with 18 bases sitting between them. Germline CDR1 MDHEN, CDR2 SYDVKM.

This clone has only one observation. V usage is TRBV29-1 and J usage is TRBJ2-3; a possible D gene is TRBD2 (5 bases). From germline, CDR1 is SQVTM and CDR2 ANQGSEA. Trimming took 5 bases from V and 1 from J, leaving 10 bases between them. The CDR3 runs to 13 residues. The CDR3 reads CSVCSGGTDTQYF. For the CDR3, the DNA is TGCAGCGTTTGTTCCGGGGGCACAGATACGCAGTATTTT.

This clone showed up just once. The rearrangement joins TRBV2 to TRBJ1-1, with D uncertain. Trimming took 6 bases from V and 7 from J, leaving 9 bases between them. This CDR3 has 11 amino acids. Germline CDR1 SNHLY, CDR2 FYNNEI. CDR3 residues: CASSRGIEAFF. The CDR3 nucleotides are TGTGCCAGCAGCCGAGGGATTGAAGCTTTCTTT.

Here the CDR3 DNA reads TGTGCCAGCAGCGGGGGGGGGAGTCAGGGGGCCTCCGAGCAGTACTTC. It specifies CASSGGGSQGASEQYF. This chain joins TRBV5-4 and TRBJ2-7; D is perhaps TRBD1 (8 bases). The CDR3 spans 16 residues. V lost 4 bases and J 6 bases, leaving 23 bases between the germline ends. CDR1 is SGHNT and CDR2 is YYREEE in the germline V gene (reference sequence). The full variable domain, its missing parts supplied by reference TRBV5-4 and TRBJ2-7, is ETGVTQSPTHLIKTRGQQVTLRCSSQSGHNTVSWYQQALGQGPQFIFQYYREEENGRGNFPPRFSGLQFPNYSSELNVNALELDDSALYLCASSGGGSQGASEQYFGPGTRLTVT.

A few counts support this clone. This sequence joins TRBV7-9 and TRBJ1-2, with a possible D match to TRBD1 (6 bases). There are 12 residues in the CDR3. Trimming took 4 bases from V and 3 from J, leaving 6 bases between them. CDR1 and CDR2 from the germline V gene are SEHNR and FQNEAQ (reference sequence). CDR3 amino acids: CASSWTDYGYTF. Here the CDR3 DNA reads TGTGCCAGCAGCTGGACAGACTATGGCTACACCTTC.

The J gene is TRBJ1-2, the V gene TRBV29-1; D remains unclear. The CDR3 is 12 amino acids. The V end was cut by 5 bases, the J end by 4 bases, with 11 bases between. Germline V gives CDR1 SQVTM, CDR2 ANQGSEA. The CDR3 DNA reads as TGCAGCGTTTTAAGGGAGGGCTATGGCTACACCTTC. Its translation is CSVLREGYGYTF. Supplemented by reference TRBV29-1 and TRBJ1-2, the full variable domain reads SAVISQKPSRDICQRGTSLTIQCQVDSQVTMMFWYRQQPGQSLTLIATANQGSEATYESGFVIDKFPISRPNLTFSTLTVSNMSPEDSSIYLCSVLREGYGYTFGSGTRLTVV.